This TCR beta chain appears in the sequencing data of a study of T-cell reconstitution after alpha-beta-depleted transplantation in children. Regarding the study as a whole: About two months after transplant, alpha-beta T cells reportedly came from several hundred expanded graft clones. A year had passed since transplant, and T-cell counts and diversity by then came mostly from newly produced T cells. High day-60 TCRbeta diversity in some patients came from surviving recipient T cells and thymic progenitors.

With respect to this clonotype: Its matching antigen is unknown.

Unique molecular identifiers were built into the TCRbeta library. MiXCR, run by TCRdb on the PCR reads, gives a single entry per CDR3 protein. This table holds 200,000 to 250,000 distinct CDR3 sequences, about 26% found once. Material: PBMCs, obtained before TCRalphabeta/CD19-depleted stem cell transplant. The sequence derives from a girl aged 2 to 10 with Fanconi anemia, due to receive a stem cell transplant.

The CDR3 DNA reads TGCGCCAGCAGCGGCGGGACTAGCACAGATACGCAGTATTTT. Its translation: CASSGGTSTDTQYF. The V and J genes are TRBV5-1 and TRBJ2-3; tentative D call: TRBD2 (6 bases). Germline values: CDR1 SGHRS, CDR2 YFSETQ. The CDR3 covers 14 residues. The germline V and J ends were trimmed by 4 bases and 0 bases, with 9 bases remaining between them.